These 27 T cell receptor beta chains were all obtained from the same sample, sequenced in a study of blood T cell repertoires in COVID-19. Profiled with immunoSEQ multiplex PCR; TCRdb holds only in-frame clones, not every one. The sample consists of roughly 72,000 clones, 82% of them appearing once. The sequenced sample consisted of peripheral blood. The source is a woman of 80 years or more with acute or convalescent COVID-19.

This rearrangement joins TRBV7-6 to TRBJ1-1; TRBD1 matches 9 bases. The CDR3 contains 15 residues. V was clipped by 2 bases and J by 4 bases; unmatched bases: 5. CDR1 and CDR2 (germline): SGHVS, FNYEAQ. Here the CDR3 DNA reads TGTGCCAGCAGCTTAAGGGACAGGGTTGCCACTGAAGCTTTCTTT. This sequence encodes CASSLRDRVATEAFF.

This clone was seen more than once but under ten times. V gene TRBV4-1 combines with J gene TRBJ1-3, with 7 positions matching TRBD1. The V gene's germline CDR1 is MGHRA and CDR2 YSYEKL. The CDR3 is 17 residues long. V dropped 3 bases and J dropped 3; count of bases not matched to a gene: 11. The CDR3 sequence is CASSHVTYRGLGNTIYF. The DNA for the CDR3 is TGCGCCAGCAGCCATGTTACGTACAGGGGCCTTGGAAACACCATATATTTT.

V is TRBV18 and J is TRBJ1-2; a weak D match, TRBD1 (6 bases). V dropped 3 bases and J dropped 8 bases, with 16 bases sitting between them. Per the germline V gene, CDR1 is KGHSH and CDR2 is LQKENI. The CDR3 consists of 14 residues. The CDR3 region has the DNA TGTGCCAGCTCACCGGACAGCAAGTGGGCGGGCTACACCTTC. Residues: CASSPDSKWAGYTF.

V and J are TRBV28 and TRBJ2-7, with TRBD2 identical over 8 bases. Germline lookup yields CDR1 MDHEN and CDR2 SYDVKM. J was trimmed by 4 bases and V by 5 bases; bases with no gene match: 19. The CDR3 is made up of 18 amino acids. CDR3 sequence: CASSPRGLADLNSYEQYF. The DNA of the CDR3 is TGTGCCAGCAGTCCCCGCGGACTAGCAGACCTTAATTCTTACGAGCAGTACTTC.

The chain joins TRBV3-1 (or the pseudogene TRBV3-2) to TRBJ2-1; 11 nucleotides match TRBD2. The CDR3 length is 17 residues. Germline assignment: CDR1 LGHDT and CDR2 YNNKEL (reference sequence). Trimming at V came to 3 bases and at J to 5 bases, leaving 9 bases not matched to a gene. In DNA form, the CDR3 reads TGTGCCAGCAGCCACCGATCCCTAGCGGGAGGAAACAATGAGCAGTTCTTC. Amino acids: CASSHRSLAGGNNEQFF.

This chain links TRBV2 with TRBJ1-3, with 7 positions matching TRBD1. J lost 1 base, V lost 4 bases, and 7 bases had no gene match. Germline-derived CDR1 and CDR2 are SNHLY and FYNNEI. This CDR3 spans 16 amino acids. CDR3 sequence: CASSAQTGLSGNTIYF. Here the CDR3 DNA reads TGTGCCAGCAGTGCCCAGACAGGGCTATCTGGAAACACCATATATTTT.

This clone was seen repeatedly, ten times or more. The chain is built from TRBV6-5 and TRBJ1-5; D may be TRBD1 (5 bases). V was pared by 6 bases and J by 4 bases, with 10 bases between. The CDR3 spans 13 residues. Germline V lookup: CDR1 MNHEY, CDR2 SVGAGI. In DNA, the CDR3 is TGTGCCAGCAGGGGGGGTACTAATCAGCCCCAGCATTTT. Amino acids: CASRGGTNQPQHF.

V and J are TRBV27 and TRBJ1-1; tentative D call: TRBD1 (5 bases). V was cut by 4 bases and J by 0 bases, with 15 bases left in between. CDR1 is MNHEY and CDR2 is SMNVEV in the germline V gene (reference sequence). This CDR3 is built from 16 residues. In nucleotides, the CDR3 is TGTGCCAGCAGTTCCTACCCGGGACTCATGAACACTGAAGCTTTCTTT. Its translation is CASSSYPGLMNTEAFF.

The V call is TRBV2, the J call TRBJ1-5; TRBD1 matches 7 bases. Per the germline V gene, CDR1 is SNHLY and CDR2 is FYNNEI. The CDR3 is 16 amino acids. With 5 bases clipped from V and 4 bases from J, the junction kept 11 bases outside the gene matches. The CDR3 here is CASSPETGLLNQPQHF. In DNA form, the CDR3 reads TGTGCCAGCAGTCCAGAGACAGGGCTTCTTAATCAGCCCCAGCATTTT.

Worth noting for this clone: Different DNA sequences within this sample yield the same CDR3. V and J are TRBV5-1 and TRBJ1-1; D unclear. Germline loops: CDR1 SGHRS, CDR2 YFSETQ. This CDR3 spans 14 amino acids. V was trimmed by 1 base and J by 1 base, leaving 8 bases between them. CDR3 DNA sequence: TGCGCCAGCAGCTTGCGAACGGGGAACACTGAAGCTTTCTTT. It specifies CASSLRTGNTEAFF.

The genes are TRBV10-3 and TRBJ1-1, with D possibly matching TRBD1 (5 bases). V gave up 8 bases and J gave up 6 bases, with 10 bases separating them. Germline CDR1 is ENHRY and CDR2 is SYGVKD. The CDR3 totals 11 residues. The CDR3 here is CAISGGSEAFF. The CDR3 DNA follows: TGTGCCATCTCCGGGGGGTCTGAAGCTTTCTTT.

This clone was seen a few times. The chain employs TRBV11-2 and TRBJ1-1, with TRBD1 as a possible D gene (6 bases). Per germline, CDR1 SGHAT and CDR2 FQNNGV. The CDR3 is made up of 14 amino acids. The V and J ends lost 5 bases and 4 bases respectively, with 14 bases between them. CDR3 sequence: CASSPNRVITEAFF. CDR3 nucleotide sequence: TGTGCCAGCAGCCCGAACAGGGTGATCACTGAAGCTTTCTTT.

This chain uses TRBV5-1 with TRBJ1-2; 7 bases line up with TRBD1. The germline V gene encodes CDR1 SGHRS and CDR2 YFSETQ. V gave up 4 bases and J gave up 8 bases; unmatched junction bases: 11. This CDR3 is built from 14 residues. CDR3 sequence (DNA): TGCGCCAGCAGCCCACGCGAGGGGGCTCGCGGCTACACCTTC. Encoded protein: CASSPREGARGYTF.

V usage is TRBV7-9 and J usage is TRBJ1-1; D ambiguous. V was shortened by 8 bases and J by 5 bases, with 9 bases between the two germline ends. The CDR3 runs 11 residues. The germline gives CDR1 SEHNR, CDR2 FQNEAQ (reference sequence). This CDR3 reads CASRLLTEAFF. Here the CDR3 DNA reads TGTGCCAGCCGTCTTCTTACTGAAGCTTTCTTT.

This clone is a singleton in its sample. The chain recombines TRBV5-3 with TRBJ2-3, with D possibly TRBD1 on 6 matching bases. TRBV5-3 is an ORF for which the function is uncertain. This CDR3 is 17 amino acids long. The V end lost 7 bases, the J end lost 1 base, and 22 bases lay between the germline ends. The DNA of the CDR3 is TGTGCCAGACATAAACAGCGCAGGGGCTCGGGCACAGATACGCAGTATTTT. Residues: CARHKQRRGSGTDTQYF.

This chain links TRBV27 with TRBJ2-3; TRBD1 matches 8 bases. The germline V gene encodes CDR1 MNHEY and CDR2 SMNVEV (reference sequence). The ends lost 7 bases at V and 2 bases at J; junction bases unmatched: 2. CDR3 size: 13 residues. The CDR3 loop is CASTDRVTDTQYF. The CDR3 coding sequence is TGTGCCAGCACGGACAGGGTCACAGATACGCAGTATTTT.

The sample holds a few counts of this clone. The gene calls are TRBV6-2 or TRBV6-3 and TRBJ2-1, with TRBD2 matching over 10 bases. Germline CDR1 and CDR2: MNHEY and SVGEGT. This CDR3 has 15 residues. The V gene end was trimmed by 6 bases and the J gene end by 5 bases; junction bases not matched to a gene: 7. Here the CDR3 DNA reads TGTGCCAGCAGACCTCCTAGCGGGAGAAACAATGAGCAGTTCTTC. Protein: CASRPPSGRNNEQFF.

V is TRBV6-4 and J is TRBJ1-2; D is possibly TRBD1 (5 bases). V was pared by 0 bases and J by 6 bases, with 8 bases between. The CDR3 is made up of 13 amino acids. From germline, CDR1 is MRHNA and CDR2 SNTAGT. The CDR3 reads CASSDSGEDGYTF. CDR3 in DNA: TGTGCCAGCAGTGACTCGGGGGAGGATGGCTACACCTTC.

This chain uses TRBV9 with TRBJ2-3; possibly TRBD2 for D (6 bases). Per germline, CDR1 SGDLS and CDR2 YYNGEE. V was shortened by 4 bases and J by 0 bases, with 24 bases between the two germline ends. The CDR3 runs 19 residues. As DNA, the CDR3 is TGTGCCAGCAGCCTTAGGCCCACGGAGGGCAGGACTAGCACAGATACGCAGTATTTT. It specifies CASSLRPTEGRTSTDTQYF. Filled out from reference TRBV9 and TRBJ2-3, the complete variable domain reads DSGVTQTPKHLITATGQRVTLRCSPRSGDLSVYWYQQSLDQGLQFLIQYYNGEERAKGNILERFSAQQFPDLHSELNLSSLELGDSALYFCASSLRPTEGRTSTDTQYFGPGTRLTVL.

The chain combines TRBV11-2 with TRBJ2-7; D gene uncertain. The CDR3 is made up of 12 amino acids. V shed 5 bases and J shed 0 bases, with 5 bases lying between them. Looked up from germline, CDR1 is SGHAT and CDR2 is FQNNGV. CDR3 protein: CASSPLSYEQYF. CDR3 nucleotide sequence: TGTGCCAGCAGCCCCCTCTCCTACGAGCAGTACTTC.

The genes are TRBV6-5 and TRBJ1-1, with TRBD1 matching 10 bases. The CDR3 has 14 residues. Germline assignment: CDR1 MNHEY and CDR2 SVGAGI. With 8 bases clipped from V and 4 bases from J, the junction kept 7 bases outside the gene matches. The CDR3 bases are TGTGCCAGCTCTCCGACAGGGGGCGTCACTGAAGCTTTCTTT. It codes for CASSPTGGVTEAFF.

The chain's CDR3 is CASSPDRSGNQPQHF. CDR3 nucleotide sequence: TGTGCCAGCAGTCCCGACAGGAGTGGCAATCAGCCCCAGCATTTT. The rearrangement uses TRBV2 and TRBJ1-5; weak D call: TRBD1 (6 bases). The germline gives CDR1 SNHLY, CDR2 FYNNEI. Trimming cost V 5 bases and J 2 bases, with 13 bases left between them. This CDR3 region has 15 residues.

The chain uses TRBV5-1 and TRBJ2-2; D gene ambiguous. Germline-derived CDR1 and CDR2 are SGHRS and YFSETQ. Between the trimmed V and J ends, which lost 5 bases and 4 bases, there was a span of 15 bases. This CDR3 comprises 15 residues. CDR3 protein: CASSRSTLGTGELFF. CDR3 bases: TGCGCCAGCAGTCGGAGTACCCTGGGCACCGGGGAGCTGTTTTTT. The full variable domain, its missing parts supplied by reference TRBV5-1 and TRBJ2-2, is KAGVTQTPRYLIKTRGQQVTLSCSPISGHRSVSWYQQTPGQGLQFLFEYFSETQRNKGNFPGRFSGRQFSNSRSEMNVSTLELGDSALYLCASSRSTLGTGELFFGEGSRLTVL.

This sequence joins TRBV5-1 and TRBJ2-5, with TRBD2 matching over 7 bases. J lost 4 bases, V lost 1 base, and 10 bases had no gene match. The germline gives CDR1 SGHRS, CDR2 YFSETQ. This CDR3 spans 16 amino acids. CDR3 sequence: CASSLSASGQAETQYF. In DNA form, the CDR3 reads TGCGCCAGCAGCTTGAGCGCTAGCGGTCAGGCAGAGACCCAGTACTTC.

The chain has TRBV29-1 and TRBJ1-1, with 8 bases identical to TRBD1. This CDR3 is built from 10 residues. V lost 7 bases, J lost 5 bases, and 0 bases stayed unmatched. Germline loops: CDR1 SQVTM, CDR2 ANQGSEA. Here the CDR3 DNA reads TGCAGCGGACAGGGGACTGAAGCTTTCTTT. This translates into CSGQGTEAFF.

J is TRBJ2-7 and V is TRBV9; 12 bases fit TRBD2. Germline V gene sequence: CDR1 SGDLS, CDR2 YYNGEE. The CDR3 loop spans 15 amino acids. V was clipped by 4 bases and J by 5 bases; unmatched bases: 7. CDR3 sequence (DNA): TGTGCCAGCAGCTCCCGACTAGCGGGGGTCCACGAGCAGTACTTC. This gives the protein CASSSRLAGVHEQYF.

A few counts support this clone. The CDR3 reads CASSDGTESGNTIYF. In nucleotides, the CDR3 is TGTGCCAGCAGTGACGGGACAGAGTCTGGAAACACCATATATTTT. This sequence joins TRBV6-4 and TRBJ1-3, with 7 bases that match TRBD1. The CDR3 totals 15 residues. Per germline, CDR1 MRHNA and CDR2 SNTAGT. V lost 2 bases, J lost 1 base, and 2 bases stayed unmatched.